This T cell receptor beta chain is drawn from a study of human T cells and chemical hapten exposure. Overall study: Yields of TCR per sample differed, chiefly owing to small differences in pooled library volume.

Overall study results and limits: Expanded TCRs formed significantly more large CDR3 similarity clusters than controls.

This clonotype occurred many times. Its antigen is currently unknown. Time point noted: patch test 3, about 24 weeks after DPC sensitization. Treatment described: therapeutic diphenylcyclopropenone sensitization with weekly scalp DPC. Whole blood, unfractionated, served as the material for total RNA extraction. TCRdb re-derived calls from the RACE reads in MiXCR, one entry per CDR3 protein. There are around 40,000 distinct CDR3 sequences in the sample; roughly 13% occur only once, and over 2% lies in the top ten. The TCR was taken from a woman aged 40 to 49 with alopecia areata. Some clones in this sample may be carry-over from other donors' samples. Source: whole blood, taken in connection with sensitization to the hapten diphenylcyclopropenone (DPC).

The CDR3 DNA follows: TGCAGCGTTGCTCCGGGACCGACACAAGAGACCCAGTACTTC. It translates to CSVAPGPTQETQYF. This rearrangement joins TRBV29-1 to TRBJ2-5; either TRBD1 or TRBD2 may fit D (5 bases each). Trimming stripped 4 bases from V and 2 bases from J, with 14 bases between. CDR1 is SQVTM and CDR2 is ANQGSEA in the germline V gene. CDR3 length equals 14 residues.